The 21 T cell receptor beta chains reported below all come from one sample, sequenced in a study of shared clonotypes between healthy human individuals. Sequencing was performed with immunoSEQ multiplex PCR; in TCRdb, only in-frame clones are kept and a portion is missing. Among roughly 2.5 million clones, more than 80% were seen once, and the ten largest hold under 0.15%. Sequences were obtained from naive CD4+ T cells sorted from blood. Regarding subset: CD45RA+ positively selected. The origin of the receptors is a man aged 18 to 29 in good health.

This clone is a singleton in its sample. The chain combines TRBV30 with TRBJ1-2; 8 nucleotides line up with TRBD1. The CDR3 runs to 11 residues. Germline V gives CDR1 GTSNPN, CDR2 SVGIG (reference sequence). V dropped 1 base and J dropped 8; count of bases not matched to a gene: 0. The CDR3 DNA follows: TGTGCCTGGAGTGGGACAGGGGGCTACACCTTC. Its translation is CAWSGTGGYTF.

The chain recombines TRBV29-1 with TRBJ1-1; 7 nucleotides match TRBD1. The CDR3 is 14 residues long. From germline, CDR1 is SQVTM and CDR2 ANQGSEA. V lost 5 bases, J lost 2 bases, and 8 bases stayed unmatched. The CDR3: CSVNRDSYNTEAFF. DNA for the CDR3: TGCAGCGTTAACCGGGACAGCTATAACACTGAAGCTTTCTTT.

This clone came up once. This chain joins TRBV7-9 and TRBJ1-1; D is possibly TRBD1 (5 bases). The CDR3 covers 15 residues. Germline V gives CDR1 SEHNR, CDR2 FQNEAQ (reference sequence). V shed 5 bases and J shed 4 bases, with 17 bases lying between them. CDR3: CASSLTGVQGTEAFF. The CDR3 region has the DNA TGTGCCAGCAGCCTAACGGGGGTTCAGGGCACTGAAGCTTTCTTT.

For this clone: Other DNA variants within this sample encode the same CDR3. The gene calls are TRBV6-1 and TRBJ2-3; 7 bases align to TRBD2. The germline V gene has CDR1 MNHNS and CDR2 SASEGT. CDR3 length equals 16 residues. J gave up 1 base and V 3 bases, and 7 bases lay outside the gene matches. CDR3 in DNA: TGTGCCAGCAGTGAGGGGGGGACTACCGGCACAGATACGCAGTATTTT. This translates into CASSEGGTTGTDTQYF.

The chain links TRBV29-1 to TRBJ1-1, with 9 bases matching TRBD1. V lost 3 bases, J lost 2 bases, and 7 bases stayed unmatched. CDR1 is SQVTM and CDR2 is ANQGSEA in the germline V gene. The CDR3 runs to 15 residues. The CDR3 DNA follows: TGCAGCGTTGAGGTCGGGACAGGGACCAACACTGAAGCTTTCTTT. It translates to CSVEVGTGTNTEAFF.

This chain joins TRBV5-1 and TRBJ2-2; possibly TRBD1 for D (6 bases). This CDR3 spans 13 amino acids. Germline V gene lookup returns CDR1 SGHRS and CDR2 YFSETQ. Trimming took off 3 bases at V and 7 bases at J, with 10 bases between the two ends. In DNA, the CDR3 is TGCGCCAGCAGCTCAACAGGGAACGGGGAGCTGTTTTTT. Its protein product is CASSSTGNGELFF. Full variable domain (outside the CDR3, taken from reference TRBV5-1 and TRBJ2-2): KAGVTQTPRYLIKTRGQQVTLSCSPISGHRSVSWYQQTPGQGLQFLFEYFSETQRNKGNFPGRFSGRQFSNSRSEMNVSTLELGDSALYLCASSSTGNGELFFGEGSRLTVL.

On this clone: Other DNA sequences of this sample code for an identical CDR3. The V gene is TRBV2, the J gene TRBJ1-5, with D perhaps TRBD1 (5 bases). With 1 base removed from V and 5 bases from J, the gap between germline ends came to 9 bases. CDR1 and CDR2 (germline): SNHLY, FYNNEI. The CDR3 has 14 amino acids. Here the CDR3 DNA reads TGTGCCAGCAGTGAAGGGAGGGGATATCAGCCCCAGCATTTT. Protein: CASSEGRGYQPQHF.

This chain connects TRBV5-4 to TRBJ2-5; 10 nucleotides align to TRBD1. This CDR3 is 15 amino acids long. Germline V gene data show CDR1 as SGHNT and CDR2 as YYREEE (reference sequence). With V trimmed by 3 bases and J by 0 bases, 2 bases remained unmatched. The CDR3 sequence: CASSSGQGNQETQYF. For the CDR3, the DNA is TGTGCCAGCAGCTCGGGACAGGGGAACCAAGAGACCCAGTACTTC.

This chain links TRBV28 with TRBJ1-4; 10 bases fit TRBD1. Germline CDR1 is MDHEN and CDR2 is SYDVKM. J lost 9 bases, V lost 5 bases, and 9 bases had no gene match. This CDR3 spans 15 amino acids. DNA of the CDR3: TGTGCCAGCAGTGTAGACAGGGGGCAAGTTCAAAAACTGTTTTTT. Residues: CASSVDRGQVQKLFF.

The V call is TRBV7-2, the J call TRBJ1-4; D may be TRBD1 (6 bases). The ends were cut back, 1 base at V and 13 bases at J, with 10 bases in the middle. The V gene's germline CDR1 is SGHTA and CDR2 FQGNSA. CDR3 length: 12 residues. The CDR3 nucleotides read TGTGCCAGCAGCTTAGAGGGGGGGGGACTGTTTTTT. This translates into CASSLEGGGLFF.

This CDR3 is CASSSPGLNQPQHF. The DNA of the CDR3 is TGTGCCAGCAGTTCCCCGGGTCTCAATCAGCCCCAGCATTTT. V usage is TRBV6-5 and J usage is TRBJ1-5; D gene unclear. This CDR3 is 14 amino acids long. Trimming pared 4 bases from V and 3 bases from J, leaving 10 bases between. Per germline, CDR1 MNHEY and CDR2 SVGAGI.

This sequence joins TRBV7-2 and TRBJ2-3; 7 bases match TRBD2. CDR3 length: 16 residues. V was pared by 1 base and J by 3 bases, with 7 bases of the junction left unmatched. Germline loops: CDR1 SGHTA, CDR2 FQGNSA. In DNA form, the CDR3 reads TGTGCCAGCAGCTTAGTGGCGGGAGTGGCGACAGATACGCAGTATTTT. Translation: CASSLVAGVATDTQYF.

The rearrangement joins TRBV7-6 to TRBJ2-5; the D is unclear. The CDR3 covers 14 residues. V was clipped by 3 bases and J by 2 bases, with 10 bases between them. CDR1 and CDR2 (germline): SGHVS, FNYEAQ. CDR3 residues: CASSLGFEQETQYF. Here the CDR3 DNA reads TGTGCCAGCAGCTTGGGATTCGAACAAGAGACCCAGTACTTC. The full variable domain, rest sourced from reference TRBV7-6 and TRBJ2-5, is GAGVSQSPRYKVTKRGQDVALRCDPISGHVSLYWYRQALGQGPEFLTYFNYEAQQDKSGLPNDRFSAERPEGSISTLTIQRTEQRDSAMYRCASSLGFEQETQYFGPGTRLLVL.

The chain carries TRBV6-5 and TRBJ1-1, with D maybe TRBD1 (6 bases). The CDR3 extends over 15 amino acids. Germline lookup yields CDR1 MNHEY and CDR2 SVGAGI. Trimming took 2 bases from V and 7 from J, leaving 17 bases between them. The CDR3 nucleotides read TGTGCCAGCAGTTACACGGACAGAGCCGAGGTTGAAGCTTTCTTT. Amino acids: CASSYTDRAEVEAFF.

The chain couples TRBV4-1 to TRBJ2-1; the D gene is possibly TRBD2 (6 bases). V was shortened by 1 base and J by 3 bases, with 13 bases between the two germline ends. The CDR3 is made up of 16 amino acids. Per the germline V gene, CDR1 is MGHRA and CDR2 is YSYEKL. The CDR3 sequence: CASSQGVAAHYNEQFF. CDR3 sequence (DNA): TGCGCCAGCAGCCAAGGTGTAGCGGCGCACTACAATGAGCAGTTCTTC.

This chain links TRBV4-2 with TRBJ2-7; D is uncertain. CDR1 and CDR2 from the germline V gene are LGHNA and YNFKEQ. The CDR3 consists of 14 residues. V gave up 1 base and J gave up 1 base, with 8 bases separating them. The CDR3 DNA is TGTGCCAGCAGCCAAGGTGCGTCTTCCTACGAGCAGTACTTC. Protein product: CASSQGASSYEQYF.

V gene TRBV2 combines with J gene TRBJ2-4; the D is unclear. CDR1 SNHLY and CDR2 FYNNEI come from the germline V gene. This CDR3 is built from 13 residues. The ends were cut back, 6 bases at V and 1 base at J, with 7 bases in the middle. Here the CDR3 DNA reads TGTGCCAGCAGGGGTGACGCCAAAAACATTCAGTACTTC. This sequence encodes CASRGDAKNIQYF.

The rearrangement uses TRBV9 and TRBJ2-3; 8 bases match TRBD2. Germline values: CDR1 SGDLS, CDR2 YYNGEE. V dropped 4 bases and J dropped 5; count of bases not matched to a gene: 6. The CDR3 has 14 residues. The CDR3 here is CASSKRETIDTQYF. The CDR3 nucleotides are TGTGCCAGCAGCAAGCGGGAGACGATAGATACGCAGTATTTT.

The rearrangement joins TRBV11-2 to TRBJ1-5; 10 bases agree with TRBD1. The trim removed 4 bases at V and 10 bases at J, leaving 10 bases unmatched. CDR1 and CDR2 from the germline V gene are SGHAT and FQNNGV. The CDR3 covers 15 residues. For the CDR3, the DNA is TGTGCCAGCAGCTCCGGACAGGGGGGGAAGTTACCCCAGCATTTT. This codes for CASSSGQGGKLPQHF.

The chain uses TRBV5-6 and TRBJ1-5; no firm D call. The CDR3 runs to 14 residues. Trimming removed 0 bases at V and 5 bases at J, with 9 bases between. The V gene's germline CDR1 is SGHDT and CDR2 YYEEEE. CDR3 amino acids: CASSLGRFDQPQHF. The CDR3 bases are TGTGCCAGCAGCTTGGGGCGGTTTGATCAGCCCCAGCATTTT.

The rearrangement links TRBV2 to TRBJ1-2; possible D gene TRBD1, 5 bases. Deletions cut 5 bases from V and 8 bases from J, with 18 bases between. Per germline, CDR1 SNHLY and CDR2 FYNNEI. The CDR3 extends over 14 amino acids. CDR3: CASSPGAQSQGYTF. CDR3 bases: TGTGCCAGCAGTCCCGGGGCTCAATCGCAGGGCTACACCTTC.